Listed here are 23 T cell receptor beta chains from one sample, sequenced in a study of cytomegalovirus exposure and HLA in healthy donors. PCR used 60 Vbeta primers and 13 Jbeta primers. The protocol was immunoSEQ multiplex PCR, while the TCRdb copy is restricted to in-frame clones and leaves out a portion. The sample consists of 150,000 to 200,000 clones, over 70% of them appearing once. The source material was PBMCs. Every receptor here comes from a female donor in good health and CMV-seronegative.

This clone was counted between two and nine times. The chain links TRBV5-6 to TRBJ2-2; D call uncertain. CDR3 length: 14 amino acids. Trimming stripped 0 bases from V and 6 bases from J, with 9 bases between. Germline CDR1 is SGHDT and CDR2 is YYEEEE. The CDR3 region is CASSLAVYPGELFF. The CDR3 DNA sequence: TGTGCCAGCAGCTTGGCAGTTTACCCCGGGGAGCTGTTTTTT.

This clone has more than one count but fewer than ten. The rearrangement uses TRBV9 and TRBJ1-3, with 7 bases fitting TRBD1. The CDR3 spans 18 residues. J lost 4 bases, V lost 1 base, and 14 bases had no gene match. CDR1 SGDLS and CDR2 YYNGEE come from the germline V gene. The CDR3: CASSVSPGTATMGNTIYF. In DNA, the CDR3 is TGTGCCAGCAGCGTAAGCCCGGGGACAGCTACGATGGGAAACACCATATATTTT.

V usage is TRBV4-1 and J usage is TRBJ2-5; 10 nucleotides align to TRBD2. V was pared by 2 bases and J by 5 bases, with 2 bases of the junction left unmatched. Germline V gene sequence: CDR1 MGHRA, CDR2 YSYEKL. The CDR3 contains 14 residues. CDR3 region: CASSQQGLAETQYF. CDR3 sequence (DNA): TGCGCCAGCAGCCAACAGGGACTAGCGGAGACCCAGTACTTC.

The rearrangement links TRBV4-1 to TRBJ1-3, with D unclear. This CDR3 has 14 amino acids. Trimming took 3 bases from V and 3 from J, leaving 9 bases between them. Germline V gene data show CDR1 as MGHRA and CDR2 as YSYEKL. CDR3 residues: CASSQGNFGNTIYF. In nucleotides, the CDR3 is TGCGCCAGCAGCCAGGGCAATTTTGGAAACACCATATATTTT.

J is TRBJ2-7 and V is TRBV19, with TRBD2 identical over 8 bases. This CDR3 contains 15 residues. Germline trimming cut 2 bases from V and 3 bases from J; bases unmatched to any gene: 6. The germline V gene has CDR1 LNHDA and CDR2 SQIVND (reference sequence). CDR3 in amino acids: CASSIPREGDYEQYF. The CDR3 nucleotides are TGTGCCAGTAGTATACCCCGGGAGGGTGACTACGAGCAGTACTTC.

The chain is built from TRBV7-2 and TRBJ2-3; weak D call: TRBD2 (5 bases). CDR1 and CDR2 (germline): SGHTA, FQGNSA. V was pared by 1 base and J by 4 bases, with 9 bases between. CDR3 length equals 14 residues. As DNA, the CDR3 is TGTGCCAGCAGCTTAGAACCACTAGCAGATACGCAGTATTTT. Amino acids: CASSLEPLADTQYF. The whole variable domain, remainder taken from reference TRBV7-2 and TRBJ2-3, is GAGVSQSPSNKVTEKGKDVELRCDPISGHTALYWYRQSLGQGLEFLIYFQGNSAPDKSGLPSDRFSAERTGGSVSTLTIQRTQQEDSAVYLCASSLEPLADTQYFGPGTRLTVL.

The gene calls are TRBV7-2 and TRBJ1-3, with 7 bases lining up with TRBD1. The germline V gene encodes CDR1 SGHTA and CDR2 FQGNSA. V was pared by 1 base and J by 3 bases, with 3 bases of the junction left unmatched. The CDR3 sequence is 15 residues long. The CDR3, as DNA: TGTGCCAGCAGCTTAGTGGCAGGGGGTGGAAACACCATATATTTT. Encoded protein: CASSLVAGGGNTIYF.

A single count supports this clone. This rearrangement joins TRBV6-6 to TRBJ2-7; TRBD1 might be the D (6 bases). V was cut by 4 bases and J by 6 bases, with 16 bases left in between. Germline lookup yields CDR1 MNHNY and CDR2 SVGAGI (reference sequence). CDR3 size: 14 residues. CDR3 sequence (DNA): TGTGCCAGCAGTTTAGGGACACGTGGAGGCGAGCAGTACTTC. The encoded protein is CASSLGTRGGEQYF.

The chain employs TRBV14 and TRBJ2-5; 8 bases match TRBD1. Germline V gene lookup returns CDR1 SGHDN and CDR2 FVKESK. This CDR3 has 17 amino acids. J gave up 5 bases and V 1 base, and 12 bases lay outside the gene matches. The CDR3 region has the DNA TGTGCCAGCAGCCAAGCTTTGGACAGGGCCCCCCAGGAGACCCAGTACTTC. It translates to CASSQALDRAPQETQYF.

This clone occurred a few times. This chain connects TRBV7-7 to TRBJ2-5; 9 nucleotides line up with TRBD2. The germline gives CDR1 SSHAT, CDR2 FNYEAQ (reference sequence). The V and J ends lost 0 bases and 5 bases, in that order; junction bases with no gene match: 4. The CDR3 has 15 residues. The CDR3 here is CASSLAASGAETQYF. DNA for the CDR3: TGTGCCAGCAGCTTAGCGGCTAGCGGGGCGGAGACCCAGTACTTC.

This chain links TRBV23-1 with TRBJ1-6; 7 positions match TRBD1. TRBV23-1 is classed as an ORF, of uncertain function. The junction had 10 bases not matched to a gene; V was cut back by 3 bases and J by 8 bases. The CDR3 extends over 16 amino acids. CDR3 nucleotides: TGCGCCAGCAGTCACTTAAAGGGGGGACAGTATTCACCCCTCCACTTT. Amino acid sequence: CASSHLKGGQYSPLHF.

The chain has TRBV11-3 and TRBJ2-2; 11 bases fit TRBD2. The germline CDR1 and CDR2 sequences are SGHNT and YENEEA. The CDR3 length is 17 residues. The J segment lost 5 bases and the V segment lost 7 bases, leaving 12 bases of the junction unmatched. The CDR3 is CASTPGTSGSQTGELFF. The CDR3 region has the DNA TGTGCCAGCACCCCCGGGACTAGCGGATCACAAACCGGGGAGCTGTTTTTT.

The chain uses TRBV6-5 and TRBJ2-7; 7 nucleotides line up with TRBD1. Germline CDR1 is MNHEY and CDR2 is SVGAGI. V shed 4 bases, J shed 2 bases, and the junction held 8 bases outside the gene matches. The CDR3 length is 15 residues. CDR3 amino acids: CASSFQGVGTYEQYF. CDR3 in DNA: TGTGCCAGCAGTTTTCAGGGGGTCGGTACCTACGAGCAGTACTTC.

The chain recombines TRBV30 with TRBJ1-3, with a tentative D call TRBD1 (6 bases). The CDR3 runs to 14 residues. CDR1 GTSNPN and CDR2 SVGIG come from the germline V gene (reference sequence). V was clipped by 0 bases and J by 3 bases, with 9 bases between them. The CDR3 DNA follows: TGTGCCTGGAGTGTAGGGGGGGGTGGAAACACCATATATTTT. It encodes CAWSVGGGGNTIYF. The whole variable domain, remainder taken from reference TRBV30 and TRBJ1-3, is SQTIHQWPATLVQPVGSPLSLECTVEGTSNPNLYWYRQAAGRGLQLLFYSVGIGQISSEVPQNLSASRPQDRQFILSSKKLLLSDSGFYLCAWSVGGGGNTIYFGEGSWLTVV.

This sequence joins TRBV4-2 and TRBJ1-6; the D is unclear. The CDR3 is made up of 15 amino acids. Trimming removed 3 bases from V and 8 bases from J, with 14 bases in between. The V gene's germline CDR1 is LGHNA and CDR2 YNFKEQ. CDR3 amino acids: CASSHGLQTYSPLHF. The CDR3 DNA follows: TGTGCCAGCAGCCACGGACTGCAGACGTATTCACCCCTCCACTTT.

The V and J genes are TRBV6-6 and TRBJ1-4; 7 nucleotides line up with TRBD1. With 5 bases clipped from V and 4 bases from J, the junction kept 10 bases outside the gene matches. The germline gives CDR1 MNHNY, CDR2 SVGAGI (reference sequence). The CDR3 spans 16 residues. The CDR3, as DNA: TGTGCCAGCAGTCGCATTCAGGGGGACGGTAATGAAAAACTGTTTTTT. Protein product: CASSRIQGDGNEKLFF.

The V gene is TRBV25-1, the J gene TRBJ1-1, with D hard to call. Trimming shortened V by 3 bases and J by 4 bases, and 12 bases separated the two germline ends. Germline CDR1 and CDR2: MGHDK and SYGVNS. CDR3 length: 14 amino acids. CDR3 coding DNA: TGTGCCAGCAGTGAGTGGGAGGTAGGCACTGAAGCTTTCTTT. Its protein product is CASSEWEVGTEAFF.

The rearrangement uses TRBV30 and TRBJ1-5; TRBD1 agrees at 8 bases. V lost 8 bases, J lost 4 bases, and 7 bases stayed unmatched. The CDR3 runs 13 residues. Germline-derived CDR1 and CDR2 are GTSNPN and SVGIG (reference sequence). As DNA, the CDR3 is TGTGCCGGAGACAGGGGAGGGAATCAGCCCCAGCATTTT. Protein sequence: CAGDRGGNQPQHF.

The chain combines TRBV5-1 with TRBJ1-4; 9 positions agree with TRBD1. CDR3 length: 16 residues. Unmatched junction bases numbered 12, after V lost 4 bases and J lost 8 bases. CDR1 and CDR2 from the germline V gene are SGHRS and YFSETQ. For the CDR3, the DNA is TGCGCCAGCAGCCCCGGACAGGGGCAGATTGAAGAAAAACTGTTTTTT. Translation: CASSPGQGQIEEKLFF.

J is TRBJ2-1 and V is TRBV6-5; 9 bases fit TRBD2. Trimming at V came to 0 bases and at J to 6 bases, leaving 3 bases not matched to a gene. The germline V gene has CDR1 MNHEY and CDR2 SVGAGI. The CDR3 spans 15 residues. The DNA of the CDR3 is TGTGCCAGCAGTTACTCCACACTAGCGGGCAATGAGCAGTTCTTC. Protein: CASSYSTLAGNEQFF.

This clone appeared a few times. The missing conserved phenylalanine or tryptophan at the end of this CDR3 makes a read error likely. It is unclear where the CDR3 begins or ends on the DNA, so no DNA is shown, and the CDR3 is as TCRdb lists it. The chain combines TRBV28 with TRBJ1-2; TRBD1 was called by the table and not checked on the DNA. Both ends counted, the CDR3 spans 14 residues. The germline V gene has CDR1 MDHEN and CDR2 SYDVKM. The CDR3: CASSPSVGEMWTRL.

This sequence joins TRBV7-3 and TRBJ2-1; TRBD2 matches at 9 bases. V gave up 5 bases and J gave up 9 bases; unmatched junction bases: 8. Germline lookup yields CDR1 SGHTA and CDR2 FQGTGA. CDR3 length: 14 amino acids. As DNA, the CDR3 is TGTGCCAGCAGCCGGGGACTAGCCGCGGGTGAGCAGTTCTTC. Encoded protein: CASSRGLAAGEQFF.

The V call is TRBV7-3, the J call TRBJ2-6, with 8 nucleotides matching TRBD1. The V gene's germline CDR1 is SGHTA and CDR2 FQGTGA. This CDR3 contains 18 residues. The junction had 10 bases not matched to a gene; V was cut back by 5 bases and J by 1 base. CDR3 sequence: CASSRGRGQYSGANVLTF. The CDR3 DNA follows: TGTGCCAGCAGCAGAGGCAGGGGGCAATATTCTGGGGCCAACGTCCTGACTTTC. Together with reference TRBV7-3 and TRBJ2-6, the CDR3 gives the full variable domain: GAGVSQTPSNKVTEKGKYVELRCDPISGHTALYWYRQSLGQGPEFLIYFQGTGAADDSGLPNDRFFAVRPEGSVSTLKIQRTERGDSAVYLCASSRGRGQYSGANVLTFGAGSRLTVL.